The 10 T cell receptor beta chains presented below share a single source sample, sequenced in a study of shared clonotypes between healthy human individuals. The method was immunoSEQ multiplex PCR; TCRdb's version includes in-frame clones alone and lacks a portion of them. The table includes roughly 2.4 million clones, almost 96% detected once. Sequenced sample: naive CD4+ T cells sorted from blood. Subset defined: CD45RA+ positively selected. These receptor sequences come from a man between 18 and 35 years old in good health.

This chain joins TRBV7-9 and TRBJ2-7; D is unclear. This CDR3 comprises 14 residues. Per germline, CDR1 SEHNR and CDR2 FQNEAQ (reference sequence). Between the trimmed V and J ends, which lost 1 base and 2 bases, there was a span of 9 bases. The CDR3 sequence is CASSLVPRTYEQYF. For the CDR3, the DNA is TGTGCCAGCAGCTTAGTGCCTAGAACCTACGAGCAGTACTTC. Based on the CDR3 plus reference TRBV7-9 and TRBJ2-7, the full variable domain is DTGVSQNPRHKITKRGQNVTFRCDPISEHNRLYWYRQTLGQGPEFLTYFQNEAQLEKSRLLSDRFSAERPKGSFSTLEIQRTEQGDSAMYLCASSLVPRTYEQYFGPGTRLTVT.

The chain has TRBV6-6 and TRBJ1-2, with a possible D match to TRBD1 (5 bases). Trimming stripped 6 bases from V and 6 bases from J, with 8 bases between. There are 11 residues in the CDR3. The germline V gene has CDR1 MNHNY and CDR2 SVGAGI (reference sequence). CDR3: CASSQTDGYTF. The CDR3 DNA reads as TGTGCCAGCAGCCAGACAGATGGCTACACCTTC.

This rearrangement joins TRBV18 to TRBJ2-7; no definite D call. CDR1 is KGHSH, CDR2 LQKENI, per germline. CDR3 length: 12 amino acids. The ends were cut back, 6 bases at V and 4 bases at J, with 10 bases in the middle. In DNA, the CDR3 is TGTGCCAGCTCCCCCGGAGAATACGAGCAGTACTTC. This encodes CASSPGEYEQYF.

V and J are TRBV2 and TRBJ1-1, with 8 bases matching TRBD1. This CDR3 is 13 amino acids long. With 10 bases clipped from V and 4 bases from J, the junction kept 8 bases outside the gene matches. Germline V gene sequence: CDR1 SNHLY, CDR2 FYNNEI. The CDR3 is CATAGGAGTEAFF. Here the CDR3 DNA reads TGTGCCACGGCAGGGGGCGCTGGCACTGAAGCTTTCTTT.

This chain joins TRBV5-4 and TRBJ2-1; D possibly corresponds to TRBD2 (6 bases). This CDR3 comprises 15 residues. Germline values: CDR1 SGHNT, CDR2 YYREEE (reference sequence). Trimming cost V 4 bases and J 8 bases, with 19 bases left between them. The CDR3 loop is CASSLGGLESYEQFF. CDR3 DNA: TGTGCCAGCAGCCTCGGGGGACTGGAGTCGTATGAGCAGTTCTTC.

This chain uses TRBV7-2 with TRBJ2-1; 11 positions agree with TRBD2. Germline V gene sequence: CDR1 SGHTA, CDR2 FQGNSA. Trimming cost V 0 bases and J 6 bases; bases outside gene matches: 4. This CDR3 comprises 16 residues. DNA of the CDR3: TGTGCCAGCAGCTTAGCCGCACTAGCGGGGGCCAATGAGCAGTTCTTC. This codes for CASSLAALAGANEQFF. Filled out from reference TRBV7-2 and TRBJ2-1, the complete variable domain reads GAGVSQSPSNKVTEKGKDVELRCDPISGHTALYWYRQSLGQGLEFLIYFQGNSAPDKSGLPSDRFSAERTGGSVSTLTIQRTQQEDSAVYLCASSLAALAGANEQFFGPGTRLTVL.

The rearrangement uses TRBV11-2 and TRBJ2-5, with D possibly called TRBD1 or TRBD2 (5 bases each). V gave up 6 bases and J gave up 7 bases, with 12 bases separating them. CDR1 is SGHAT, CDR2 FQNNGV, per germline. The CDR3 runs to 12 residues. The CDR3: CASRTGAATQYF. CDR3 in DNA: TGTGCCAGCAGGACCGGGGCGGCGACCCAGTACTTC.

This chain uses TRBV4-3 with TRBJ1-2; D unresolved. The CDR3 totals 15 residues. Germline V gene sequence: CDR1 LGHNA, CDR2 YSLEER. The V end was cut by 0 bases, the J end by 4 bases, with 12 bases between. Written as DNA, the CDR3 is TGCGCCAGCAGCCAAGACGCCTTCGGGAGCTATGGCTACACCTTC. Residues: CASSQDAFGSYGYTF.

This chain uses TRBV7-2 with TRBJ2-4, with TRBD2 matching over 7 bases. The CDR3 is 15 residues long. The V and J ends lost 2 bases and 7 bases, in that order; junction bases with no gene match: 8. Looked up from germline, CDR1 is SGHTA and CDR2 is FQGNSA. The CDR3 protein is CASSLSEGGWNIQYF. CDR3 in DNA: TGTGCCAGCAGCTTATCGGAGGGAGGGTGGAACATTCAGTACTTC.

Note on this clone: Other DNA sequences of this sample code for an identical CDR3. This rearrangement joins TRBV19 to TRBJ1-6; 7 positions agree with TRBD1. V gave up 2 bases and J gave up 7 bases; unmatched junction bases: 2. The CDR3 covers 14 residues. CDR1 is LNHDA, CDR2 SQIVND, per germline (reference sequence). The CDR3 here is CASSIQGGNSPLHF. The CDR3 DNA sequence: TGTGCCAGTAGTATACAGGGGGGAAATTCACCCCTCCACTTT.